The sample holds one count of the clone carrying this TCR beta chain. CDR1 SGHDT and CDR2 YYEEEE come from the germline V gene. The CDR3 length is 15 residues. The V gene lost 4 bases and the J gene lost 2 bases, with 12 bases spanning the gap. This entry is derived from a study of blood T cell repertoires in COVID-19. Authors' data handling: Amplification from reference gene primers served as the basis for estimated nucleated cell counts. Sequenced by immunoSEQ multiplex PCR; TCRdb stores in-frame clones only, minus some. D and trimming come from the DNA, and the V and J calls and clone size come from that table. The sample gives some 180,000 clones, about 76% of which show up once; 8.5% to 10% is in the top ten.

The chain uses TRBV5-6 and TRBJ2-2; no reliable D call. Sequenced material: peripheral blood. This sequence originates from a woman aged 45-65 years with active or convalescent COVID-19. The DNA for the CDR3 is TGTGCCAGCAGCGCCCCCAGCGCAAACACCGGGGAGCTGTTTTTT. Amino acids: CASSAPSANTGELFF.